Each of the 26 T cell receptor beta chains below was sequenced from the same sample in a study of beta chain features in type 1 diabetes (dated by TCRdb to 2016 to 2019). Their cognate antigens are unknown. On the study overall, not on this receptor specifically: In all four CD4+ subsets, TCRB CDR3 length was moderately but significantly shorter in type 1 diabetes patients.

Libraries were made using the immunoSEQ multiplex PCR assay. The High Capacity cDNA Reverse Transcription Kit was used to reverse transcribe all of the isolated RNA, meaning that expressed TCRB transcripts were what got sequenced. TCRdb holds this immuneACCESS table with in-frame rearrangements only. Some clones are missing; in checked studies, unresolved V genes explain under half, and the rest has no known cause. A total of a few hundred thousand clones appear in this sample, under 13% of them only once. Of the sample, about 0.018% falls within the top ten clones. The specimen was naive CD4+ T cells from blood. Per the publication, the cell subset or site label means: true naive CD4+ T cells. These receptors were collected from a man aged 25 to 40 with type 1 diabetes.

This clone was counted once. The chain is built from TRBV19 and TRBJ1-2; D call uncertain. The CDR3 runs to 13 residues. Per the germline V gene, CDR1 is LNHDA and CDR2 is SQIVND (reference sequence). V was trimmed by 5 bases and J by 5 bases, leaving 12 bases between them. As DNA, the CDR3 is TGTGCCAGTAGTTCAGGTTTCCCTTATGGCTACACCTTC. It translates to CASSSGFPYGYTF.

This clone was seen only a few times. The J gene is TRBJ1-2, the V gene TRBV6-5; tentative D call: TRBD1 (5 bases). Trimming took 6 bases from V and 3 from J, leaving 17 bases between them. Germline V gives CDR1 MNHEY, CDR2 SVGAGI. CDR3 length: 15 amino acids. CDR3 sequence (DNA): TGTGCCAGCAGCCACCGCAGGGTGAGCGACTATGGCTACACCTTC. Translated: CASSHRRVSDYGYTF.

This clone was seen a handful of times. V is TRBV5-4 and J is TRBJ1-1, with a weak D call TRBD1 (6 bases). CDR3 size: 14 residues. The germline gives CDR1 SGHNT, CDR2 YYREEE (reference sequence). V lost 4 bases and J 2 bases, leaving 12 bases between the germline ends. The CDR3 sequence is CASSVGQRNTEAFF. The CDR3 region has the DNA TGTGCCAGCAGCGTCGGACAGAGAAACACTGAAGCTTTCTTT.

This chain connects TRBV5-6 to TRBJ2-3; 10 nucleotides line up with TRBD1. V shed 4 bases and J 4 bases; nucleotides not matched to a gene: 6. There are 15 residues in the CDR3. CDR1 and CDR2 (germline): SGHDT, YYEEEE. The CDR3 is CASSPDRGRADTQYF. DNA of the CDR3: TGTGCCAGCAGCCCTGACAGGGGGCGCGCAGATACGCAGTATTTT.

This clone has only a few counts. V usage is TRBV4-2 and J usage is TRBJ2-1; tentative D call: TRBD2 (7 bases). The CDR3 spans 12 residues. Trimming left V 6 bases short and J 15 bases short, with 18 bases between. Germline CDR1 and CDR2: LGHNA and YNFKEQ. CDR3 sequence (DNA): TGTGCCAGCAGTCAGGAGGGGGGGCGGCCGTTCTTC. Amino acid sequence: CASSQEGGRPFF.

CDR3 loop: CSVTTNYGYTF. The CDR3 nucleotides read TGCAGCGTTACAACTAACTATGGCTACACCTTC. The genes are TRBV29-1 and TRBJ1-2; D not resolved. Looked up from germline, CDR1 is SQVTM and CDR2 is ANQGSEA. The V and J ends lost 5 bases and 0 bases respectively, with 4 bases between them. This CDR3 is 11 amino acids long.

This clone was detected a few times. CDR3 sequence (DNA): TGCAGCGTTGCTTGGAGCGGACAAGAGACCCAGTACTTC. The encoded protein is CSVAWSGQETQYF. This sequence joins TRBV29-1 and TRBJ2-5, with D possibly being TRBD2 (5 bases). CDR3 length: 13 residues. The germline gives CDR1 SQVTM, CDR2 ANQGSEA. V lost 4 bases and J lost 2, with 11 bases in between.

In its sample, this clone was seen a few times. This CDR3 reads CATSGGDRANQPQHF. CDR3 DNA sequence: TGTGCCACCAGCGGGGGGGACAGGGCAAATCAGCCCCAGCATTTT. J is TRBJ1-5 and V is TRBV15, with 9 bases fitting TRBD1. CDR1 is LNHNV, CDR2 YYDKDF, per germline (reference sequence). The CDR3 has 15 residues. The trim removed 5 bases at V and 4 bases at J, leaving 6 bases unmatched.

The sample holds a few counts of this clone. This rearrangement joins TRBV9 to TRBJ2-3, with D possibly being TRBD2 (5 bases). Trimming removed 10 bases at V and 2 bases at J, with 23 bases between. There are 16 residues in the CDR3. Germline lookup yields CDR1 SGDLS and CDR2 YYNGEE. The DNA of the CDR3 is TGTGCCTTTCGAGAGCGCCCGAGGCGGGCCACAGATACGCAGTATTTT. Amino acid sequence: CAFRERPRRATDTQYF.

For the CDR3, the DNA is TGCAGCGCCCGCCGGGGCTACGAGCAGTACTTC. Translated: CSARRGYEQYF. This chain uses TRBV29-1 with TRBJ2-7, with D possibly matching TRBD2 (5 bases). The CDR3 sequence is 11 residues long. Germline loops: CDR1 SQVTM, CDR2 ANQGSEA. The ends were cut back, 7 bases at V and 3 bases at J, with 10 bases in the middle.

The V gene is TRBV7-3, the J gene TRBJ2-2; TRBD1 might be the D (5 bases). This CDR3 spans 15 amino acids. Germline CDR1 SGHTA, CDR2 FQGTGA. Trimming removed 6 bases from V and 1 base from J, with 12 bases in between. In DNA form, the CDR3 reads TGTGCCAGCAGTCAAGGGGCAGGGAACACCGGGGAGCTGTTTTTT. It yields the protein CASSQGAGNTGELFF.

This chain uses TRBV29-1 with TRBJ2-1; the D is unclear. This CDR3 is 14 amino acids long. The ends were cut back, 6 bases at V and 0 bases at J, with 12 bases in the middle. The germline V gene has CDR1 SQVTM and CDR2 ANQGSEA. CDR3 DNA sequence: TGCAGCGTAATCAGGCAGAGCTCCTACAATGAGCAGTTCTTC. This gives the protein CSVIRQSSYNEQFF.

The DNA for the CDR3 is TGTGCCTGGAGTGGCTCAGGGTACACTGAAGCTTTCTTT. Translated: CAWSGSGYTEAFF. V usage is TRBV30 and J usage is TRBJ1-1; weak D call: TRBD1 (5 bases). The germline V gene encodes CDR1 GTSNPN and CDR2 SVGIG (reference sequence). Trimming left V 1 base short and J 3 bases short, with 9 bases between. This CDR3 spans 13 amino acids. Looking up the rest from reference TRBV30 and TRBJ1-1 gives the full variable domain: SQTIHQWPATLVQPVGSPLSLECTVEGTSNPNLYWYRQAAGRGLQLLFYSVGIGQISSEVPQNLSASRPQDRQFILSSKKLLLSDSGFYLCAWSGSGYTEAFFGQGTRLTVV.

This clone has a handful of counts. This chain uses TRBV5-1 with TRBJ2-7; D is ambiguous. Germline assignment: CDR1 SGHRS and CDR2 YFSETQ. V was clipped by 1 base and J by 3 bases, with 11 bases between them. The CDR3 consists of 14 residues. CDR3 loop: CASSLKTTDYEQYF. The CDR3 nucleotides read TGCGCCAGCAGCTTGAAGACAACAGACTACGAGCAGTACTTC.

This clone was detected only a few times. This chain connects TRBV28 to TRBJ2-3; D is unclear. Germline CDR1 MDHEN, CDR2 SYDVKM. CDR3 size: 14 residues. Trimming cost V 5 bases and J 4 bases, with 13 bases left between them. CDR3 amino acids: CASSPLTRSDTQYF. The DNA of the CDR3 is TGTGCCAGCAGTCCTCTAACGAGGTCAGATACGCAGTATTTT.

The rearrangement uses TRBV23-1 and TRBJ2-5; no clear D. TRBV23-1 has ORF status, its function being uncertain. V lost 6 bases to trimming and J lost 2 bases, with 10 bases between them. The CDR3 spans 13 residues. CDR3 sequence (DNA): TGCGCCAGCAGCCCGAGGCCTCAAGAGACCCAGTACTTC. This sequence encodes CASSPRPQETQYF.

This clone was counted a single time. The chain is built from TRBV28 and TRBJ1-5, with TRBD1 matching 9 bases. This CDR3 contains 15 residues. Trimming removed 6 bases from V and 6 bases from J; junction bases left unmatched: 9. Germline-derived CDR1 and CDR2 are MDHEN and SYDVKM. CDR3 sequence: CASSKGQGNGQPQHF. The CDR3 DNA reads TGTGCCAGCAGCAAGGGACAGGGCAACGGTCAGCCCCAGCATTTT.

V gene TRBV11-2 combines with J gene TRBJ2-1; 7 bases match TRBD2. This CDR3 region has 16 residues. Per the germline V gene, CDR1 is SGHAT and CDR2 is FQNNGV. V was pared by 4 bases and J by 4 bases, with 10 bases of the junction left unmatched. CDR3 protein: CASSSFGAGTYNEQFF. The DNA of the CDR3 is TGTGCCAGCAGCTCCTTCGGAGCGGGGACTTACAATGAGCAGTTCTTC.

This clone was seen more than once but under ten times. This CDR3 reads CASSSPDRAKNTGELFF. The CDR3 DNA follows: TGTGCCAGCAGCTCACCCGACAGGGCGAAGAACACCGGGGAGCTGTTTTTT. The rearrangement joins TRBV7-9 to TRBJ2-2, with TRBD1 matching 7 bases. V gave up 4 bases and J gave up 1 base; unmatched junction bases: 9. This CDR3 is built from 17 residues. Germline lookup yields CDR1 SEHNR and CDR2 FQNEAQ (reference sequence).

This clone was seen a handful of times. J is TRBJ2-7 and V is TRBV7-8; 9 bases align to TRBD1. The germline gives CDR1 SGHVS, CDR2 FQNEAQ. The CDR3 is made up of 16 amino acids. After removal of 6 bases from V and 4 bases from J, the junction contained 13 bases not matched to a gene. In DNA, the CDR3 is TGTGCCAGCAGTGTCCTAAGGGACAGGGCCCTTTACGAGCAGTACTTC. This sequence encodes CASSVLRDRALYEQYF.

This clone has only a few counts. The chain joins TRBV9 to TRBJ2-1; 10 nucleotides agree with TRBD1. Germline CDR1 SGDLS, CDR2 YYNGEE. J gave up 9 bases and V 4 bases, and 7 bases lay outside the gene matches. The CDR3 spans 14 residues. The CDR3 loop is CASSYGQGVGEQFF. The CDR3 nucleotides are TGTGCCAGCAGCTACGGACAGGGGGTCGGTGAGCAGTTCTTC.

The V gene is TRBV5-6, the J gene TRBJ2-1; 7 bases are shared with TRBD1. The CDR3 loop spans 16 amino acids. J gave up 6 bases and V 4 bases, and 13 bases lay outside the gene matches. The germline V gene has CDR1 SGHDT and CDR2 YYEEEE. CDR3: CASSRPGTAHGNEQFF. CDR3 nucleotide sequence: TGTGCCAGCAGCCGACCCGGGACAGCTCATGGCAATGAGCAGTTCTTC.

This clone was seen more than once but under ten times. V and J are TRBV15 and TRBJ1-2; possible D gene TRBD1, 6 bases. The V end lost 5 bases, the J end lost 0 bases, and 16 bases lay between the germline ends. CDR1 and CDR2 (germline): LNHNV, YYDKDF (reference sequence). The CDR3 contains 16 residues. The CDR3 DNA is TGTGCCACCAGCCCAAATCTAGGGGGGGCTAACTATGGCTACACCTTC. Its translation is CATSPNLGGANYGYTF.

The sample holds a few counts of this clone. This chain connects TRBV6-5 to TRBJ1-2; the D gene is possibly TRBD1 (5 bases). V lost 2 bases and J lost 2, with 6 bases in between. Germline loops: CDR1 MNHEY, CDR2 SVGAGI. The CDR3 spans 13 residues. The CDR3 DNA sequence: TGTGCCAGCAGTTACGGGGGGAACTATGGCTACACCTTC. It is translated as CASSYGGNYGYTF.

The chain uses TRBV4-3 and TRBJ1-2; D not certain. V was pared by 3 bases and J by 8 bases, with 16 bases between. Germline V CDR1 and CDR2: LGHNA, YSLEER. This CDR3 is built from 14 residues. For the CDR3, the DNA is TGCGCCAGCAGCCAGACCGGGAGGTCAAACGGCTACACCTTC. This sequence encodes CASSQTGRSNGYTF.

This sequence joins TRBV18 and TRBJ2-7; a possible D gene is TRBD1 (6 bases). V was clipped by 6 bases and J by 5 bases, with 17 bases between them. Per the germline V gene, CDR1 is KGHSH and CDR2 is LQKENI. The CDR3 has 14 amino acids. The CDR3 coding sequence is TGTGCCAGCTCCTCCGAACAGGGAAGAGACGAGCAGTACTTC. Protein sequence: CASSSEQGRDEQYF.